Below, 31 T cell receptor beta chains from the same sample are listed, as sequenced in a study of shared clonotypes between healthy human individuals. Profiled with immunoSEQ multiplex PCR; TCRdb holds only in-frame clones, not every one. The table lists 550,000 to 600,000 clones, around 81% of them singletons. The sequencing sample was made of PBMCs. The receptors shown here come from a woman aged 40 to 55 in good health. Some clones in this sample may be carry-over from other donors' samples.

The rearrangement joins TRBV9 to TRBJ2-1; possible D gene TRBD2, 5 bases. With 2 bases removed from V and 3 bases from J, the gap between germline ends came to 12 bases. Germline V lookup: CDR1 SGDLS, CDR2 YYNGEE. CDR3 length: 15 amino acids. CDR3 loop: CASSVLPGNYNEQFF. CDR3 DNA: TGTGCCAGCAGCGTCCTCCCGGGGAACTACAATGAGCAGTTCTTC. The entire variable domain, with the rest obtained from reference TRBV9 and TRBJ2-1, is as follows: DSGVTQTPKHLITATGQRVTLRCSPRSGDLSVYWYQQSLDQGLQFLIQYYNGEERAKGNILERFSAQQFPDLHSELNLSSLELGDSALYFCASSVLPGNYNEQFFGPGTRLTVL.

J is TRBJ2-7 and V is TRBV6-1; D call uncertain. The CDR3 covers 14 residues. Germline CDR1 MNHNS, CDR2 SASEGT. V lost 3 bases and J lost 2, with 11 bases in between. The CDR3: CASSDFFATYEQYF. The CDR3 region has the DNA TGTGCCAGCAGTGACTTCTTCGCTACCTACGAGCAGTACTTC.

On this clone: This sequence is one base from a far larger clone and is likely a read error. Distinct nucleotide sequences in the sample also encode this CDR3. The chain combines TRBV29-1 with TRBJ2-5, with D tentatively TRBD2 (6 bases). This CDR3 has 14 residues. Germline CDR1 SQVTM, CDR2 ANQGSEA. The germline V and J ends were trimmed by 6 bases and 4 bases, with 18 bases remaining between them. The CDR3 nucleotides read TGCAGCGTCGGCACGGGGCGGGGAATAGAGACCCAGTACTTC. Translation gives CSVGTGRGIETQYF.

V usage is TRBV6-1 and J usage is TRBJ1-6; 8 bases are shared with TRBD1. This CDR3 contains 14 residues. Germline V gene lookup returns CDR1 MNHNS and CDR2 SASEGT. Trimming at V came to 7 bases and at J to 10 bases, leaving 9 bases not matched to a gene. Here the CDR3 reads CASNLDRVGSPLHF. CDR3 sequence (DNA): TGTGCCAGCAACCTGGACAGGGTGGGGTCACCCCTCCACTTT.

The V gene is TRBV7-2, the J gene TRBJ2-5; 12 bases map to TRBD2. There are 17 residues in the CDR3. Germline CDR1 is SGHTA and CDR2 is FQGNSA. V gave up 4 bases and J gave up 0 bases; unmatched junction bases: 6. Written as DNA, the CDR3 is TGTGCCAGCAGCTCAGGACTAGCGGGACTGTACCAAGAGACCCAGTACTTC. This codes for CASSSGLAGLYQETQYF.

As regards this clone: Distinct nucleotide sequences in the sample also encode this CDR3. V and J are TRBV30 and TRBJ2-2; D not resolved. Germline lookup yields CDR1 GTSNPN and CDR2 SVGIG (reference sequence). Between the trimmed V and J ends, which lost 0 bases and 5 bases, there was a span of 7 bases. The CDR3 has 13 residues. The CDR3 spells CAWSVLVTGELFF. The CDR3 DNA sequence: TGTGCCTGGAGTGTTCTGGTTACCGGGGAGCTGTTTTTT.

This chain uses TRBV29-1 with TRBJ2-3; weak D call: TRBD1 (5 bases). The V gene lost 4 bases and the J gene lost 1 base, with 15 bases spanning the gap. Germline CDR1 is SQVTM and CDR2 is ANQGSEA. The CDR3 length is 15 residues. CDR3: CSVGQGGVGTDTQYF. DNA of the CDR3: TGCAGCGTTGGCCAGGGTGGGGTGGGCACAGATACGCAGTATTTT.

The chain carries TRBV2 and TRBJ1-5; TRBD1 aligns across 7 bases. Trimming at V came to 3 bases and at J to 1 base, leaving 3 bases not matched to a gene. CDR1 is SNHLY, CDR2 FYNNEI, per germline. CDR3 length equals 15 residues. This CDR3 reads CASSDWDRSNQPQHF. The CDR3, as DNA: TGTGCCAGCAGTGACTGGGACAGAAGCAATCAGCCCCAGCATTTT.

This rearrangement joins TRBV5-1 to TRBJ1-1, with TRBD1 matching over 7 bases. Germline V gene sequence: CDR1 SGHRS, CDR2 YFSETQ. Germline trimming cut 2 bases from V and 8 bases from J; bases unmatched to any gene: 3. The CDR3 spans 12 residues. The CDR3 nucleotides read TGCGCCAGCAGCTTCGGACAGGCCGAAGCTTTCTTT. This translates into CASSFGQAEAFF.

This clone has ten or more counts. The rearrangement links TRBV29-1 to TRBJ2-5; D may be TRBD1 or TRBD2 (5 bases each). This CDR3 spans 12 amino acids. V shed 6 bases and J shed 4 bases, with 12 bases lying between them. The germline CDR1 and CDR2 sequences are SQVTM and ANQGSEA. CDR3 residues: CSVRDGVETQYF. DNA of the CDR3: TGCAGCGTCCGGGACGGAGTAGAGACCCAGTACTTC.

A word on this clone: A much larger clone differs from this one at a single base, so this may be a read error. J is TRBJ1-2 and V is TRBV6-5; 10 bases fit TRBD1. CDR1 is MNHEY and CDR2 is SVGAGI in the germline V gene. This CDR3 spans 15 amino acids. The CDR3 loop is CASSRQGARDYSYTF. CDR3 DNA sequence: TGTGCCAGCAGTCGACAGGGGGCAAGGGACTATAGCTACACCTTC.

This clone came up once. This sequence joins TRBV7-9 and TRBJ2-2; weak D call: TRBD2 (6 bases). CDR1 and CDR2 (germline): SEHNR, FQNEAQ (reference sequence). The CDR3 runs to 14 residues. Between the trimmed V and J ends, which lost 5 bases and 0 bases, there was a span of 7 bases. CDR3 in DNA: TGTGCCAGCAGCGGAGGGGCGAACACCGGGGAGCTGTTTTTT. Its translation: CASSGGANTGELFF.

The chain uses TRBV2 and TRBJ2-5; TRBD1 agrees at 8 bases. With the DNA end fitting TRBJ2-7 better, the J assignment may be wrong. Germline CDR1 reads SNHLY; CDR2 reads FYNNEI. This CDR3 contains 14 residues. CDR3 loop: CASSGSDRDDEQYF. The CDR3 DNA reads as TGTGCCAGCAGTGGCTCGGACAGGGACGACGAGCAGTACTTC.

The rearrangement joins TRBV28 to TRBJ2-1; D is possibly TRBD1 or TRBD2 (6 bases each). There are 18 residues in the CDR3. The germline gives CDR1 MDHEN, CDR2 SYDVKM. Trimming left V 4 bases short and J 4 bases short, with 23 bases between. CDR3 in amino acids: CASSSPLGGGPVYNEQFF. The CDR3 DNA reads as TGTGCCAGCAGTTCCCCTTTGGGGGGCGGGCCGGTTTACAATGAGCAGTTCTTC.

Notes on this clone: A far larger clone is only one base removed, so a read error is likely. The CDR3 reads CASSLALGGNYGHTF. The CDR3 bases are TGTGCCAGCAGCTTAGCGCTCGGGGGTAACTATGGCCACACCTTC. This chain connects TRBV7-9 to TRBJ1-2; D might be TRBD1 (5 bases). Germline lookup yields CDR1 SEHNR and CDR2 FQNEAQ (reference sequence). CDR3 length equals 15 residues. Full variable domain (remainder filled in from reference TRBV7-9 and TRBJ1-2): DTGVSQNPRHKITKRGQNVTFRCDPISEHNRLYWYRQTLGQGPEFLTYFQNEAQLEKSRLLSDRFSAERPKGSFSTLEIQRTEQGDSAMYLCASSLALGGNYGHTFGSGTRLTVV.

The V and J genes are TRBV30 and TRBJ2-2; D remains ambiguous. Germline CDR1 and CDR2: GTSNPN and SVGIG (reference sequence). V lost 1 base and J lost 6, with 12 bases in between. The CDR3 runs 14 residues. The CDR3 DNA is TGTGCCTGGAGTGGGGGTGGTCCCCCCGGGGAGCTGTTTTTT. It specifies CAWSGGGPPGELFF.

The rearrangement links TRBV5-1 to TRBJ2-7, with D tentatively TRBD2 (5 bases). In germline, CDR1 is SGHRS, CDR2 YFSETQ. Trimming pared 5 bases from V and 0 bases from J, leaving 12 bases between. This CDR3 comprises 14 residues. This CDR3 reads CASRDSASSYEQYF. CDR3 bases: TGCGCCAGCAGGGATAGCGCATCCTCCTACGAGCAGTACTTC.

V usage is TRBV6-4 and J usage is TRBJ2-7; D gene ambiguous. The CDR3 sequence is 11 residues long. CDR1 MRHNA and CDR2 SNTAGT come from the germline V gene. Deletions cut 8 bases from V and 0 bases from J, with 5 bases between. The CDR3 is CASRSSYEQYF. In DNA, the CDR3 is TGTGCCAGCCGAAGCTCCTACGAGCAGTACTTC.

The chain couples TRBV5-1 to TRBJ2-2; 12 bases fit TRBD2. Germline V gene lookup returns CDR1 SGHRS and CDR2 YFSETQ. The CDR3 sequence is 17 residues long. The junction had 10 bases not matched to a gene; V was cut back by 3 bases and J by 7 bases. In DNA, the CDR3 is TGCGCCAGCAGCTCCTCTTTAGGACTAGCGGGGATCGGGGAGCTGTTTTTT. Its translation is CASSSSLGLAGIGELFF.

The chain carries TRBV5-1 and TRBJ2-3; D may match TRBD1 or TRBD2 (5 bases each). V was shortened by 3 bases and J by 7 bases, with 18 bases between the two germline ends. The CDR3 spans 15 residues. Germline-derived CDR1 and CDR2 are SGHRS and YFSETQ. The CDR3 coding sequence is TGCGCCAGCAGCTCCTCGGGACGTAGCGAAAATACGCAGTATTTT. Amino acids: CASSSSGRSENTQYF.

The V and J genes are TRBV6-5 and TRBJ1-1; D remains unclear. The CDR3 sequence is 14 residues long. V lost 6 bases, J lost 1 base, and 12 bases lay in between. Germline CDR1 and CDR2: MNHEY and SVGAGI. CDR3 nucleotides: TGTGCCAGCAGACTGGCGGGCGGGAACACTGAAGCTTTCTTT. It encodes CASRLAGGNTEAFF.

This chain connects TRBV5-1 to TRBJ1-2; tentatively, D is TRBD1 (6 bases). The CDR3 has 15 amino acids. Germline V gene sequence: CDR1 SGHRS, CDR2 YFSETQ. The V end lost 0 bases, the J end lost 5 bases, and 14 bases lay between the germline ends. CDR3 DNA: TGCGCCAGCAGCTTGGACGGGGGGCAAGTGTATGGCTACACCTTC. Protein: CASSLDGGQVYGYTF.

The rearrangement uses TRBV12-5 and TRBJ2-1; no firm D call. Trimming stripped 3 bases from V and 1 base from J, with 19 bases between. Germline CDR1 LGHNT, CDR2 FRNRAP. The CDR3 consists of 18 residues. The CDR3 DNA reads TGTGCTAGTGGTTTTAACGCCGAGGACCTACTATCCTACAATGAGCAGTTCTTC. Its protein product is CASGFNAEDLLSYNEQFF.

The chain joins TRBV7-9 to TRBJ2-7; D is unclear. V lost 3 bases, J lost 1 base, and 7 bases lay in between. Germline CDR1 is SEHNR and CDR2 is FQNEAQ (reference sequence). The CDR3 loop spans 13 amino acids. CDR3 in amino acids: CASSFGESYEQYF. The DNA of the CDR3 is TGTGCCAGCAGCTTTGGGGAATCCTACGAGCAGTACTTC.

This clone was picked up a small number of times. The chain carries TRBV5-8 and TRBJ2-3; 7 nucleotides agree with TRBD2. Looked up from germline, CDR1 is SGHTS and CDR2 is YDEGEE. J was trimmed by 5 bases and V by 0 bases; bases with no gene match: 3. The CDR3 totals 14 residues. The CDR3 loop is CASSLDAGVDTQYF. The CDR3 bases are TGTGCCAGCAGCTTGGACGCGGGAGTAGATACGCAGTATTTT.

For this clone: It may be a read error: a sequence one base away is much more abundant. V is TRBV5-1 and J is TRBJ1-1, with no clear D. The V gene lost 7 bases and the J gene lost 4 bases, with 17 bases spanning the gap. The CDR3 covers 14 residues. Per germline, CDR1 SGHRS and CDR2 YFSETQ. CDR3 coding DNA: TGCGCCAGCGGCCCGAGAGTGGAGGGCACTGAAGCTTTCTTT. Translating it yields CASGPRVEGTEAFF.

The rearrangement links TRBV28 to TRBJ2-7; the match to TRBD2 covers 9 bases. CDR1 and CDR2 from the germline V gene are MDHEN and SYDVKM. The ends lost 4 bases at V and 1 base at J; junction bases unmatched: 5. CDR3 length: 15 residues. The CDR3 sequence is CASSSLAGVSYEQYF. As DNA, the CDR3 is TGTGCCAGCAGTTCCTTAGCGGGGGTTTCCTACGAGCAGTACTTC.

The chain has TRBV19 and TRBJ1-4, with D unresolved. This CDR3 region has 13 residues. The germline gives CDR1 LNHDA, CDR2 SQIVND (reference sequence). V lost 3 bases, J lost 7 bases, and 9 bases lay in between. Written as DNA, the CDR3 is TGTGCCAGTAGTATCCGAGGGCGTGAAAAACTGTTTTTT. This sequence encodes CASSIRGREKLFF.

J is TRBJ2-7 and V is TRBV30; D remains ambiguous. The V gene's germline CDR1 is GTSNPN and CDR2 SVGIG (reference sequence). Trimming removed 4 bases at V and 1 base at J, with 5 bases between. This CDR3 comprises 11 residues. The CDR3 loop is CAWTRSYEQYF. The CDR3 DNA reads as TGTGCCTGGACCCGATCCTACGAGCAGTACTTC.

The rearrangement uses TRBV27 and TRBJ2-5; maybe TRBD2 (6 bases). CDR1 is MNHEY and CDR2 is SMNVEV in the germline V gene (reference sequence). Trimming took 2 bases from V and 0 from J, leaving 13 bases between them. The CDR3 extends over 16 amino acids. This chain's CDR3 is CASSLNGAGHQETQYF. The CDR3 DNA sequence: TGTGCCAGCAGTTTAAACGGGGCGGGACACCAAGAGACCCAGTACTTC.

This clone was recorded a few times. This rearrangement joins TRBV7-2 to TRBJ2-2; a weak D match, TRBD1 (5 bases). The CDR3 runs 16 residues. Trimming stripped 1 base from V and 3 bases from J, with 12 bases between. The germline V gene has CDR1 SGHTA and CDR2 FQGNSA. Here the CDR3 reads CASSLGQQGHTGELFF. The CDR3 DNA reads TGTGCCAGCAGCTTAGGACAGCAAGGGCACACCGGGGAGCTGTTTTTT.